This T cell receptor (beta chain) was identified during a study of T cell repertoires in cytomegalovirus infection. On the study more broadly: Carrying CMV and the relevant HLA type showed in public TCR beta signatures.

The ends lost 4 bases at V and 7 bases at J; junction bases unmatched: 7. CDR1 is SGHTA, CDR2 FQGNSA, per germline. The CDR3 has 14 residues. TCRdb processed the reads anew with MiXCR; each CDR3 protein has one entry. The table includes about 480,000 distinct CDR3 sequences, around a third detected once. Notes on the study in general: Dominating the ex vivo response were HLA-C-restricted CMV-specific TCR beta clonotypes.

About this clonotype: Its antigen is as yet unknown.

This TCR was recovered from a human donor in good health (CMV status not recorded). Some clones in this sample may be carry-over from other donors' samples. This chain joins TRBV7-2 and TRBJ2-3; TRBD1 aligns across 8 bases. The source was cultured PBMCs, collected from culture after CMV antigen stimulation. DNA for the CDR3: TGTGCCAGCAGCTCTGGACAGGGTGGAAATACGCAGTATTTT. This translates into CASSSGQGGNTQYF.